A selection of T cell receptor beta chains follows, all from one sample in a study of blood T cell repertoires in COVID-19. The assay was immunoSEQ multiplex PCR, and TCRdb's table has in-frame clones only and misses some. The data contain 250,000 to 300,000 clones, around 90% of them singletons. Sequenced: peripheral blood. The receptor set was obtained from a woman in her 70s with COVID-19, enrolled during active disease. The CDR3 runs from the conserved cysteine through the conserved F or W. Each record gives: D gene, clone size, J gene, V gene, CDR3 protein, CDR3 DNA. The D gene is left open where the match is weak. Expanded clones get a size class; other rows say once, few or many, or leave the size out.

d_gene: TRBD1
abundance: .
j_gene: TRBJ2-1
v_gene: TRBV5-4
CDR3aa: CASSSYRGLGNEQFF
CDR3nt: TGTGCCAGCAGCTCCTACAGGGGGCTGGGTAATGAGCAGTTCTTC

d_gene: .
abundance: once
j_gene: TRBJ1-2
v_gene: TRBV11-2
CDR3aa: CASSLRGGGYGYTF
CDR3nt: TGTGCCAGCAGCCTCAGGGGTGGCGGCTATGGCTACACCTTC

d_gene: .
abundance: .
j_gene: TRBJ1-3
v_gene: TRBV15
CDR3aa: CATSRDRGGNTIYF
CDR3nt: TGTGCCACCAGCAGAGATAGGGGTGGAAACACCATATATTTT

d_gene: .
abundance: .
j_gene: TRBJ1-2
v_gene: TRBV9
CDR3aa: CASSVRDNPNYGYTF
CDR3nt: TGTGCCAGCAGTGTCCGGGACAACCCTAACTATGGCTACACCTTC

d_gene: .
abundance: .
j_gene: TRBJ2-1
v_gene: TRBV7-6
CDR3aa: CASSSLNEQFF
CDR3nt: TGTGCCAGCAGCTCTCTCAATGAGCAGTTCTTC

d_gene: .
abundance: .
j_gene: TRBJ1-5
v_gene: TRBV10-3
CDR3aa: CAIRQGRYQPQHF
CDR3nt: TGTGCCATCAGACAGGGACGCTATCAGCCCCAGCATTTT

d_gene: .
abundance: once
j_gene: TRBJ1-4
v_gene: TRBV25-1
CDR3aa: CASRRTVGEKLFF
CDR3nt: TGTGCCAGCAGAAGGACAGTGGGAGAAAAACTGTTTTTT

d_gene: .
abundance: once
j_gene: TRBJ2-3
v_gene: TRBV4-3
CDR3aa: CASSQDPAGDTDTQYF
CDR3nt: TGCGCCAGCAGCCAAGATCCGGCAGGGGACACGGATACGCAGTATTTT

d_gene: TRBD1
abundance: .
j_gene: TRBJ2-5
v_gene: TRBV5-4
CDR3aa: CASSLGQDMTQYF
CDR3nt: TGTGCCAGCAGCCTTGGACAGGACATGACCCAGTACTTC

d_gene: TRBD1
abundance: .
j_gene: TRBJ1-1
v_gene: TRBV5-1
CDR3aa: CASNLRSGRGTEAFF
CDR3nt: TGCGCCAGCAACCTGCGTTCCGGCAGGGGGACTGAAGCTTTCTTT

d_gene: .
abundance: .
j_gene: TRBJ1-5
v_gene: TRBV12-5
CDR3aa: CASVQWDYSNQPQHF
CDR3nt: TGTGCTAGCGTGCAATGGGACTATAGCAATCAGCCCCAGCATTTT

d_gene: TRBD2
abundance: .
j_gene: TRBJ2-3
v_gene: TRBV9
CDR3aa: CASSVGAGTSGTYTQYF
CDR3nt: TGTGCCAGCAGCGTAGGAGCGGGGACTAGCGGGACATATACGCAGTATTTT

d_gene: .
abundance: once
j_gene: TRBJ2-5
v_gene: TRBV18
CDR3aa: CASSPSAGKETQYF
CDR3nt: TGTGCCAGCTCACCCTCGGCAGGGAAAGAGACCCAGTACTTC

d_gene: TRBD2
abundance: .
j_gene: TRBJ2-1
v_gene: TRBV2
CDR3aa: CASSEISGSRSNEQFF
CDR3nt: TGTGCCAGCAGTGAAATTAGCGGGAGTCGATCCAATGAGCAGTTCTTC

d_gene: .
abundance: once
j_gene: TRBJ2-7
v_gene: TRBV6-5
CDR3aa: CASSYSHFAYEQYF
CDR3nt: TGTGCCAGCAGTTACTCGCACTTTGCCTACGAGCAGTACTTC

d_gene: TRBD2
abundance: once
j_gene: TRBJ2-7
v_gene: TRBV18
CDR3aa: CASSIASGTYYEQYF
CDR3nt: TGTGCCAGCTCGATTGCTAGCGGTACTTACTACGAGCAGTACTTC

d_gene: .
abundance: .
j_gene: TRBJ1-2
v_gene: TRBV3-1/TRBV3-2
CDR3aa: CASSQVGGCTF
CDR3nt: TGTGCCAGCAGCCAAGTGGGGGGATGCACCTTC

d_gene: TRBD1
abundance: .
j_gene: TRBJ2-7
v_gene: TRBV7-3
CDR3aa: CASSRDSGTATYEQYF
CDR3nt: TGTGCCAGCAGCCGAGATTCCGGGACAGCTACCTACGAGCAGTACTTC

d_gene: .
abundance: .
j_gene: TRBJ1-2
v_gene: TRBV18
CDR3aa: CASSPTASERGYTF
CDR3nt: TGTGCCAGCTCACCGACAGCCTCGGAGAGGGGCTACACCTTC

d_gene: TRBD2
abundance: .
j_gene: TRBJ2-1
v_gene: TRBV27
CDR3aa: CASSSRTSGIWSYNEQFF
CDR3nt: TGTGCCAGCAGTTCAAGGACTAGCGGGATTTGGTCCTACAATGAGCAGTTCTTC

d_gene: .
abundance: .
j_gene: TRBJ2-5
v_gene: TRBV18
CDR3aa: CASSPTARGGETQYF
CDR3nt: TGTGCCAGCTCACCAACGGCCAGGGGAGGGGAGACCCAGTACTTC

d_gene: TRBD1
abundance: .
j_gene: TRBJ1-5
v_gene: TRBV30
CDR3aa: CASRGQMNQPQHF
CDR3nt: TGTGCCTCAAGGGGACAGATGAATCAGCCCCAGCATTTT

d_gene: .
abundance: .
j_gene: TRBJ1-5
v_gene: TRBV19
CDR3aa: CASSTLGTLYSNQPQHF
CDR3nt: TGTGCCAGTAGTACGCTCGGGACACTTTATAGCAATCAGCCCCAGCATTTT

d_gene: TRBD2
abundance: few
j_gene: TRBJ2-2
v_gene: TRBV7-6
CDR3aa: CASSQTSPSKNTGELFF
CDR3nt: TGTGCCAGCAGCCAGACTAGCCCAAGTAAGAACACCGGGGAGCTGTTTTTT

d_gene: .
abundance: .
j_gene: TRBJ2-5
v_gene: TRBV18
CDR3aa: CASSPPGTRQETQYF
CDR3nt: TGTGCCAGCTCACCACCGGGGACACGGCAAGAGACCCAGTACTTC

d_gene: TRBD1
abundance: .
j_gene: TRBJ2-1
v_gene: TRBV7-3
CDR3aa: CASSLGQGVGEQFF
CDR3nt: TGTGCCAGCAGCTTGGGACAGGGGGTGGGTGAGCAGTTCTTC